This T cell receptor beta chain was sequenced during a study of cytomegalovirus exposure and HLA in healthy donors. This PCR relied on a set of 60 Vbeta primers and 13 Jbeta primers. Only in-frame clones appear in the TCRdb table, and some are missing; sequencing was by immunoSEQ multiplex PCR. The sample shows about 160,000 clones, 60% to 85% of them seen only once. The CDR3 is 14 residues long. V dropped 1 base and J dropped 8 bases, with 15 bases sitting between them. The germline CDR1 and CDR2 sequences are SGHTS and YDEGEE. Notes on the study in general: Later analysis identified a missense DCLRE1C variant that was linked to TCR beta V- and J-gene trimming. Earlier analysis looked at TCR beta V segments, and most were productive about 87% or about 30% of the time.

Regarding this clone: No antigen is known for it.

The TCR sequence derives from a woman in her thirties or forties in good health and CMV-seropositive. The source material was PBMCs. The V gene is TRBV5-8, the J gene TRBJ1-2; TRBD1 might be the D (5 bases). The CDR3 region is CASSLWGQPGGYTF. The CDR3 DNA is TGTGCCAGCAGCTTGTGGGGTCAGCCAGGGGGCTACACCTTC.